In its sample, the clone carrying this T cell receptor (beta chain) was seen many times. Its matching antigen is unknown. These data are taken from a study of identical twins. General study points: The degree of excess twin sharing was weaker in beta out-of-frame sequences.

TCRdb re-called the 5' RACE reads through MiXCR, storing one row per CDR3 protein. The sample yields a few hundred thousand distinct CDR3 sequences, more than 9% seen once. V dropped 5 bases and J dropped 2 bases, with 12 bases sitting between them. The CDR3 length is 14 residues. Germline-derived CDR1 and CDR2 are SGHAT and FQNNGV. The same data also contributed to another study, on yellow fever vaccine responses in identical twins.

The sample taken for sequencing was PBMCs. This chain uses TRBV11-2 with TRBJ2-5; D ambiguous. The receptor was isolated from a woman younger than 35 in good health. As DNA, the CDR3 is TGTGCCAGCAGCCTTAATGGACGTCAAGAGACCCAGTACTTC. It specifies CASSLNGRQETQYF.